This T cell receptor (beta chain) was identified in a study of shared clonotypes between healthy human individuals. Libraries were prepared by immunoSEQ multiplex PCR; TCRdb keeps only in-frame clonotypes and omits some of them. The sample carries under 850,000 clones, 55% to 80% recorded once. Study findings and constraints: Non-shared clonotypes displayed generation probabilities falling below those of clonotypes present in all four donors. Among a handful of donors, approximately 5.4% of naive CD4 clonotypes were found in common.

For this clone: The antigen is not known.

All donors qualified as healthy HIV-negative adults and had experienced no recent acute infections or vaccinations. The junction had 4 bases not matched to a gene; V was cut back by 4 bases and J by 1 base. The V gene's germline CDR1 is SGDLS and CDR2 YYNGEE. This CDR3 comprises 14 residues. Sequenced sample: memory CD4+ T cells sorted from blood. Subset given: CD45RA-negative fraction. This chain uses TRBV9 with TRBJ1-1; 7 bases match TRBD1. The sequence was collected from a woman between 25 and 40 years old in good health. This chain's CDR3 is CASSSRQGNTEAFF. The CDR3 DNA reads TGTGCCAGCAGCAGTCGACAGGGGAACACTGAAGCTTTCTTT. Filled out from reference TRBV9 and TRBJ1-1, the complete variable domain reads DSGVTQTPKHLITATGQRVTLRCSPRSGDLSVYWYQQSLDQGLQFLIQYYNGEERAKGNILERFSAQQFPDLHSELNLSSLELGDSALYFCASSSRQGNTEAFFGQGTRLTVV.